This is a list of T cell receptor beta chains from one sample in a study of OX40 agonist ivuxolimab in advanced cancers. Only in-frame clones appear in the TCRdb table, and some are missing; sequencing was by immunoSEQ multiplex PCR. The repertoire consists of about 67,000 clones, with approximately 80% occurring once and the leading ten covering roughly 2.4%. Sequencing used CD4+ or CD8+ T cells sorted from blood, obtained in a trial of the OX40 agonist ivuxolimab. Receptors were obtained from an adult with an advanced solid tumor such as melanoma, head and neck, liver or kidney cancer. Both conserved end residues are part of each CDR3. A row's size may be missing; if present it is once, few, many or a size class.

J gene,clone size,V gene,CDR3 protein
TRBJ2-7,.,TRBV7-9,CASSLSPGQGAYEQYF
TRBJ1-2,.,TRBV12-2,CASRLSNYGYTF
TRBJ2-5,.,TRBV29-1,CSVPGTGGQETQYF
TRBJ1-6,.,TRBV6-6,CASKGDSLYNSPLHF
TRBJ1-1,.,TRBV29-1,CSVGGFGVGSNTEAFF
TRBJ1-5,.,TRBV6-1,CASSEGVQPQHF
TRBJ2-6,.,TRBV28,CASSLWGSGANVLTF
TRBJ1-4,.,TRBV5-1,CASREGANEKLFF
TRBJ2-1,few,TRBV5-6,CASSLDLVPNEQFF
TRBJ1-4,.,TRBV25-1,CASSWAGTNEKLFF
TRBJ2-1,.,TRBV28,CASTPPGSSYNEQFF
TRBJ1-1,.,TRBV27,CASSLSMGVGPEAFF
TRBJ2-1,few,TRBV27,CASSHRDRYNEQFF
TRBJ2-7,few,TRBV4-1,CASSQGRTDYEQYF
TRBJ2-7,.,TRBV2,CASRKGQGEEQYF
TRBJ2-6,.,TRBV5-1,CASSLSDRVPDTARLSGANVLTF
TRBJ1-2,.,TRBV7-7,CASSLVPGQVYGYTF
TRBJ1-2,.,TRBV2,CASSGSRTGDQNYGYTF
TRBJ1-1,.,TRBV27,CASSLSRWGEIYTEAFF
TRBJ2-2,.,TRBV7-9,CASGLNVNTGELFF
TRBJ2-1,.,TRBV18,CASSPLLAGGHNEQFF
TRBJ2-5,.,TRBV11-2,CASSLDGTAGNQETQYF
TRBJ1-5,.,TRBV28,CASSLFGTARNQPQHF
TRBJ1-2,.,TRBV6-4,CASSLEVGLYGYTF
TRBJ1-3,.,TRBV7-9,CASSLRRQGGNTIYF
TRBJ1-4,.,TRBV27,CASSPPEGRANEKLFF
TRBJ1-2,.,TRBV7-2,CASSLEVGGYTF
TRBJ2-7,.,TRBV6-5,CASRPGQGTYEQYF
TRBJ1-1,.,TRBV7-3,CASSLTPAGEAFF
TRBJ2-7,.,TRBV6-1,CASVQDAVFLEQYF
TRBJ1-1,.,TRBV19,CASSIQDLNTEAFF
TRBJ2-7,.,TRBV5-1,CASSFSGSPYEQYF
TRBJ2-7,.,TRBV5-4,CASSRTGTGGSEQYF
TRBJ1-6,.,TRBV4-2,CASSHAQGDNSPLHF
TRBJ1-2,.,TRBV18,CASSQRGDGYTF
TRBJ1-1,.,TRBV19,CASSIERWGDKNTEAFF
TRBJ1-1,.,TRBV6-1,CASSAKGRGRVNTEAFF
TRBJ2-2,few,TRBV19,CASSIGWGFGDTGELFF
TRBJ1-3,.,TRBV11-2,CASSSEGSRAAGNTIYF
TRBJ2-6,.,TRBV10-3,CAISEYGSGSGANVLTF
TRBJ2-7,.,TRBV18,CASSPVAPSSSYEQYF
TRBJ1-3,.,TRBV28,CASSLLNAGGNTIYF
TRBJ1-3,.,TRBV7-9,CASSSIPGQGAYGNTIYF
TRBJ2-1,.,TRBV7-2,CASSLLWGGGYNEQFF
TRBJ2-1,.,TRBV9,CASSVDGAYNEQFF
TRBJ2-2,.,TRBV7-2,CASSLVGGELFF
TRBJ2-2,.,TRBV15,CATSSFGELFF
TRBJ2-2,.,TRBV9,CASSSGLAGGSYTGELFF
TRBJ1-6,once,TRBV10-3,CAIRGAFESPLHF
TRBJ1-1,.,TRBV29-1,CSVEGQHQAFF
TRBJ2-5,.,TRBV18,CASSPSPGGETQYF
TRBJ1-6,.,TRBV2,CASQKGGGRTLDSPLHF
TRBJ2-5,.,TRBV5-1,CASKVPGVEETQYF